Shown below are 5 T cell receptor beta chains from a single sample sequenced in a study of response to subunit inactivated influenza vaccine. TCRdb recomputed calls from the RT-PCR reads with MiXCR, one row per CDR3 protein. The sample carries 450,000 to 600,000 distinct CDR3 sequences, less than 7.5% recorded once. The sequenced sample was PBMCs from blood, obtained around 25 months after vaccination. Receptor source: a man aged 50-75 years who received an inactivated influenza vaccine.

This clonotype was seen a few times. The V call is TRBV29-1, the J call TRBJ2-6; D might be TRBD1 (6 bases). Between the trimmed V and J ends, which lost 4 bases and 0 bases, there was a span of 10 bases. The CDR3 covers 15 residues. In germline, CDR1 is SQVTM, CDR2 ANQGSEA. CDR3 protein: CSVGQGSSGANVLTF. DNA of the CDR3: TGCAGCGTTGGGCAGGGGAGCTCTGGGGCCAACGTCCTGACTTTC. The full variable domain, with the rest looked up from reference TRBV29-1 and TRBJ2-6, is SAVISQKPSRDICQRGTSLTIQCQVDSQVTMMFWYRQQPGQSLTLIATANQGSEATYESGFVIDKFPISRPNLTFSTLTVSNMSPEDSSIYLCSVGQGSSGANVLTFGAGSRLTVL.

The rearrangement uses TRBV4-2 and TRBJ1-6; 10 bases line up with TRBD1. This CDR3 spans 16 amino acids. J gave up 9 bases and V 0 bases, and 5 bases lay outside the gene matches. Germline CDR1 and CDR2: LGHNA and YNFKEQ. The CDR3 loop reads CASSQDSTGGRSPLHF. DNA for the CDR3: TGTGCCAGCAGCCAAGATTCGACAGGGGGCCGTTCACCCCTCCACTTT.

CDR3 in DNA: TGTGCCAGCAGTTTCTCCGGATCCCCCTACGAGCAGTACTTC. It is translated as CASSFSGSPYEQYF. V usage is TRBV12-3 or TRBV12-4 and J usage is TRBJ2-7; no clear D gene. The ends were cut back, 3 bases at V and 2 bases at J, with 11 bases in the middle. The CDR3 is made up of 14 amino acids.

V is TRBV28 and J is TRBJ1-2, with D tentatively TRBD1 (6 bases). Germline V gives CDR1 MDHEN, CDR2 SYDVKM. The CDR3 is made up of 15 amino acids. Deletions cut 2 bases from V and 4 bases from J, with 14 bases between. CDR3 residues: CASSLPQGLAYGYTF. The CDR3 coding sequence is TGTGCCAGCAGTTTACCACAGGGTTTGGCCTATGGCTACACCTTC.

This clonotype was picked up many times. The chain employs TRBV4-1 and TRBJ2-1, with TRBD2 as a possible D gene (6 bases). Per the germline V gene, CDR1 is MGHRA and CDR2 is YSYEKL. CDR3 length: 15 amino acids. Trimming stripped 1 base from V and 8 bases from J, with 15 bases between. The CDR3 nucleotides read TGCGCCAGCAGCCAAGCACCCAGACTAGTTGATGAGCAGTTCTTC. Amino acid sequence: CASSQAPRLVDEQFF.